This T cell receptor (beta chain) was sequenced during a study of early T cells in non-severe SARS-CoV-2 infection. The CDR3 covers 13 residues. Trimming pared 7 bases from V and 6 bases from J, leaving 15 bases between. TCRdb re-called the 5' RACE reads with MiXCR, one entry per CDR3 protein. Of more than 70,000 distinct CDR3 sequences listed, around an eighth are singletons. The table lists this clonotype with a count of one. The receptor was isolated from an adult who was a healthcare worker with PCR-confirmed SARS-CoV-2 infection or an uninfected control (not recorded which). The chain has TRBV12-3 or TRBV12-4 and TRBJ1-1; D unclear. Material: whole blood. The CDR3 loop is CASTPSVVAEAFF. The CDR3 DNA follows: TGTGCCAGCACCCCTTCTGTAGTCGCTGAAGCTTTCTTT.